The source of this TCR beta chain is a study of blood T cell repertoires in COVID-19. Background on the study: Sites in the United States, Italy and Spain provided acute and convalescent COVID-19 samples. In each case, the material was cDNA or gDNA derived from T cells, B-cell-depleted T cells, or PBMCs.

The ends lost 4 bases at V and 2 bases at J; junction bases unmatched: 12. This CDR3 comprises 19 residues. In germline, CDR1 is LGHNA, CDR2 YNFKEQ. Original handling: Quantification of nucleated cells was approximated via reference gene primer amplification. Generated by immunoSEQ multiplex PCR, the TCRdb table keeps only in-frame clones and is missing some. Clone size and the V and J calls come from that table; the DNA yielded D and trimming. The sample has about 400,000 clones; about 89% are singletons. The source is a woman younger than 45 with acute or convalescent COVID-19. The V call is TRBV4-2, the J call TRBJ2-1; 12 nucleotides line up with TRBD2. Input material: peripheral blood. CDR3 residues: CASSRALAGGPTTYNEQFF. The CDR3 DNA follows: TGTGCCAGCAGCCGAGCACTAGCGGGGGGCCCAACGACCTACAATGAGCAGTTCTTC.